This section outlines one T cell receptor (beta chain) sequence together with its context. The antigen is unknown. This sample was taken from a study of shared clonotypes between healthy human individuals. Findings of the study overall: Non-shared clonotypes showed lower generation probabilities than clonotypes common to all four donors. The study found approximately 5% of naive CD4 clonotypes shared across several donors.

Trimming pared 7 bases from V and 1 base from J, leaving 13 bases between. Germline V gene sequence: CDR1 MNHEY, CDR2 SMNVEV (reference sequence). The CDR3 totals 14 residues. Terminally differentiated effector memory CD45RA+ cells were left out of the naive CD8 fraction, which was CD45RO-negative and positively selected for CCR7. The protocol was immunoSEQ multiplex PCR, while the TCRdb copy is restricted to in-frame clones and leaves out a portion. The sample contains about 820,000 clones, over 90% of which appear only once. The sample comprised naive CD8+ T cells sorted from blood. The origin of this receptor is a young man in good health. The V call is TRBV27, the J call TRBJ1-1, with no clear D. The DNA for the CDR3 is TGTGCCAGCACCCCCCCGGACTCGAACACTGAAGCTTTCTTT. The encoded protein is CASTPPDSNTEAFF.